One TCR beta chain is described in this entry. This entry comes from a study of patients and donors after allogeneic stem cell transplantation. TCRdb fed the RT-PCR reads into MiXCR, producing one record per CDR3 protein. The table records some 230,000 distinct CDR3 sequences, about 14% of them present only once. The sequenced material came from blood, either unsorted or a sorted T cell fraction (not recorded which). This receptor was obtained from a human donor who was either an allogeneic HSCT recipient or a stem cell or donor lymphocyte infusion donor (not recorded which). It is not recorded whose cells these are; they may come from a transplant donor.

The CDR3 DNA follows: TGTGCCAGCAGGCATTCAGGGGAGGGAGATGGCTACACCTTC. Amino acid sequence: CASRHSGEGDGYTF. The V and J genes are TRBV3-1 and TRBJ1-2; D is possibly TRBD1 (6 bases). Germline CDR1 and CDR2: LGHDT and YNNKEL (reference sequence). This CDR3 comprises 14 residues. Trimming removed 6 bases from V and 6 bases from J, with 17 bases in between.